The entry below describes one TCR beta chain. The specificity of this receptor is unknown. No much larger clone exists at a distance of one base, and base qualities are not known. Genomic DNA was isolated from the sorted cells so that the TCRbeta CDR3 region could be sequenced. The immunoSEQ Assay was used to sequence the TCRbeta CDR3 regions. TCRdb took this table from immuneACCESS and kept in-frame rearrangements with V and J called. Such tables lack part of the clones; where checked against another copy, unresolved V genes explain under half of the gap, and the rest is unexplained. The sample includes tens of thousands of clones, with approximately 91% observed a single time. The ten largest clones capture about 7.8% of the sample. The data were obtained in a study of OX40 agonist ivuxolimab in advanced cancers. Looking at the study overall: The costimulatory receptor OX40 (CD134) was targeted by ivuxolimab, a fully human IgG2 agonistic monoclonal antibody. Intravenous ivuxolimab was administered to patients every 2 weeks at six dose levels: 0.01, 0.1, 0.3, 1.5, 3 and 10 mg/kg. Patients were allowed to have had prior anti-PD-1, anti-PD-L1 or anti-CTLA-4 therapy, and approximately 40% of the dose-escalation patients had been treated with checkpoint inhibitors. In the dose-escalation cohort, around four fifths of patients were male, and the mean age was approximately 60 years with a range of roughly 20 to 80. Of the 50 to 55 patients in dose escalation, some 19 had hepatocellular carcinoma, some 15 had melanoma, 9 had renal cell carcinoma and 9 had head and neck cancer. Partial responses occurred in three dose-escalation patients: two with cutaneous melanoma and one with hepatocellular carcinoma. The paper covers the monotherapy dose-escalation part of the phase I ivuxolimab trial, which included N ≈ 54 patients. Peripheral TCRbeta sequencing aimed to test whether ivuxolimab altered TCR sequence diversity and caused clonal T-cell expansion. Study-wide conclusions, independent of this receptor: The antigen specificity of the clonally expanded peripheral T cells was not determined. Partial responders in the 0.1-3.0 mg/kg groups had among the lowest normalized peripheral clonal expansion, especially among CD8+ T cells. Low levels of normalized T-cell clonal expansion were also shown by some nonresponding patients. Clonal expansion of both CD4+ and CD8+ blood T cells was observed from baseline to week 6 at doses 0.1 to 3.0 mg/kg. After ivuxolimab, expanded clones were on average more numerous among CD8+ T cells than among CD4+ T cells.

The trial excluded patients who had a history of autoimmune disease or were on systemic immunosuppression. Peripheral blood for TCR sequencing was collected from all dose cohorts at baseline, on cycle 4 day 1, and on cycle 7 day 1. Samples were obtained from an open-label, multicenter, first-in-human phase I dose-escalation trial of ivuxolimab. Adults with locally advanced or metastatic melanoma, renal cell, hepatocellular, or head and neck squamous cell carcinoma were enrolled in the trial. Before TCR sequencing, CD4+ and CD8+ T cells were separately sorted from peripheral blood. For CDR1 and CDR2, the germline V gene lists KGHSH and LQKENI. Trimming takes 3 bases from V and 6 bases from J, and the germline ends sit 15 bases apart. The CDR3 contains 14 residues, cysteine and phenylalanine counted. CDR3 DNA is the only sequence kept; it has 42 bases, read in frame from the first base.

This clonotype originated in an adult with an advanced solid tumor such as melanoma, head and neck, liver or kidney cancer. This sequence uses TRBV18 and TRBJ2-7, with the D gene call left open. Sequencing was performed on CD4+ or CD8+ T cells sorted from blood, taken in a trial of the OX40 agonist ivuxolimab. The nucleotides read TGTGCCAGCTCACCTGCTGGCGTTGGTTCCGAGCAGTACTTC. Its protein product is CASSPAGVGSEQYF.